This T cell receptor beta chain was documented in a study of blood T cell repertoires in COVID-19. Study background: Samples taken during acute and convalescent COVID-19 were collected in the United States, Italy and Spain. Sample material is recorded as cDNA or gDNA derived from T cells, B-cell-depleted T cells, or PBMCs.

The CDR3 sequence is 14 residues long. Germline V gives CDR1 MNHEY, CDR2 SVGAGI. Trimming at V came to 4 bases and at J to 4 bases, leaving 5 bases not matched to a gene. This table comes from immunoSEQ multiplex PCR, and its TCRdb copy is limited to in-frame clones, with some not included. The table shows roughly 290,000 clones, with around 87% occurring only once. The chain employs TRBV6-5 and TRBJ1-1, with TRBD1 matching 8 bases. This TCR was recovered from a woman in her 50s who had recovered from COVID-19. Sequencing was done on a sample of peripheral blood. The CDR3 sequence is CASSSDRVGTEAFF. The CDR3 bases are TGTGCCAGCAGTTCGGACAGGGTGGGCACTGAAGCTTTCTTT.